Below are 2 T cell receptor beta chains sequenced from a single sample in a study of cytomegalovirus exposure and HLA in healthy donors. 13 Jbeta primers and 60 Vbeta primers were used for the PCR. Some clones are missing from TCRdb's copy, which holds only in-frame ones; the method was immunoSEQ multiplex PCR. The sample shows about 73,000 clones, roughly two thirds of them seen only once. Input material: PBMCs. Every receptor here comes from a woman between 50 and 59 years old in good health and CMV-seropositive.

The chain has TRBV19 and TRBJ1-2; 8 bases are shared with TRBD1. The CDR3 spans 14 residues. The V and J ends lost 6 bases and 8 bases, in that order; junction bases with no gene match: 11. Germline CDR1 LNHDA, CDR2 SQIVND (reference sequence). In nucleotides, the CDR3 is TGTGCCAGTAGCCAGGCGTCAGGGGGCGTCGGCTACACCTTC. Its protein product is CASSQASGGVGYTF.

The V gene is TRBV6-5, the J gene TRBJ1-5, with D hard to call. CDR3 length: 14 residues. Germline assignment: CDR1 MNHEY and CDR2 SVGAGI. Trimming took 5 bases from V and 5 from J, leaving 13 bases between them. In nucleotides, the CDR3 is TGTGCCAGCAGTGCGCGGACTAAGGATCAGCCCCAGCATTTT. It translates to CASSARTKDQPQHF.